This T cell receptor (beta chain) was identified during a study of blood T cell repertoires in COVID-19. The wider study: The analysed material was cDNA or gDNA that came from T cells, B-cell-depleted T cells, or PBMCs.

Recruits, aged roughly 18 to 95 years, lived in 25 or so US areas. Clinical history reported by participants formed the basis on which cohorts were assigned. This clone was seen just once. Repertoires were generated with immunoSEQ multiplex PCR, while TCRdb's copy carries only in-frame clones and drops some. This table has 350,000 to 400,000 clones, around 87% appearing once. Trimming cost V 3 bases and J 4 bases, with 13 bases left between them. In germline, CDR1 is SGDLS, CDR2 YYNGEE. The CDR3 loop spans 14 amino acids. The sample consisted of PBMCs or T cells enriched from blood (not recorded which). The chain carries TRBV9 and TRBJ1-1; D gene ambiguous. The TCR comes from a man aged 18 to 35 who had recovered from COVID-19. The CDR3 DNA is TGTGCCAGCAGCGGCGGGTCTACCGGCACTGAAGCTTTCTTT. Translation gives CASSGGSTGTEAFF.